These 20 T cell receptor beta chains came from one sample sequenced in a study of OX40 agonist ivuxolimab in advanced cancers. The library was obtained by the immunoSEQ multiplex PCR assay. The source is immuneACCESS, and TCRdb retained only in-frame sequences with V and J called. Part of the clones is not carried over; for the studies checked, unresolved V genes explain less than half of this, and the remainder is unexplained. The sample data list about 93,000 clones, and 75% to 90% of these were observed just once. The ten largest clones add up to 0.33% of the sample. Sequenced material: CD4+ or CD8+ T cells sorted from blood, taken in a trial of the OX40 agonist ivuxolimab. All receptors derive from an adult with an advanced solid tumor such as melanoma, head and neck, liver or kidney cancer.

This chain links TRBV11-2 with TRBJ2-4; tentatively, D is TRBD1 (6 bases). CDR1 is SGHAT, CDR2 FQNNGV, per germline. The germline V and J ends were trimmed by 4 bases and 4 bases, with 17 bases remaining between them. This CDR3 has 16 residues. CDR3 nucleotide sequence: TGTGCCAGCAGCTCCCCGGGACGACAGGTGAAAAACATTCAGTACTTC. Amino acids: CASSSPGRQVKNIQYF.

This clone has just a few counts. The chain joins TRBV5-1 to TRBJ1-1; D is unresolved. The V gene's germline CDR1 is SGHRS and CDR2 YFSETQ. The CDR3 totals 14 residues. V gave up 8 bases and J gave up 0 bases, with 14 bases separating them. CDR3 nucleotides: TGCGCCAGTGGAGAGGAGAATATGAACACTGAAGCTTTCTTT. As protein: CASGEENMNTEAFF. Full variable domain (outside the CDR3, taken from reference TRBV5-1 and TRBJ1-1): KAGVTQTPRYLIKTRGQQVTLSCSPISGHRSVSWYQQTPGQGLQFLFEYFSETQRNKGNFPGRFSGRQFSNSRSEMNVSTLELGDSALYLCASGEENMNTEAFFGQGTRLTVV.

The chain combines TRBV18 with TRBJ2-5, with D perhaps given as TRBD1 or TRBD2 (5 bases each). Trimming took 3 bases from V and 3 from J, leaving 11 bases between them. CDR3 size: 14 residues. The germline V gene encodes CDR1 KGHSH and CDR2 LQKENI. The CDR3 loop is CASSPTGGEETQYF. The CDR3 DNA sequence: TGTGCCAGCTCACCTACAGGAGGAGAAGAGACCCAGTACTTC.

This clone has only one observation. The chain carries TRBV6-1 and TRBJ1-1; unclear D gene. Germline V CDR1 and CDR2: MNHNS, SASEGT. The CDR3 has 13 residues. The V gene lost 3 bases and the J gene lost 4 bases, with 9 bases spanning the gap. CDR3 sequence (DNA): TGTGCCAGCAGTGATGATCACGGCACTGAAGCTTTCTTT. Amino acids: CASSDDHGTEAFF.

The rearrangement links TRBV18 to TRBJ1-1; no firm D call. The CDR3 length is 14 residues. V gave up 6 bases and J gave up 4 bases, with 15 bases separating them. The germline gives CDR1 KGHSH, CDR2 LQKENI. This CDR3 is CASSRTVVGTEAFF. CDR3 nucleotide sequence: TGTGCCAGCTCGCGAACTGTGGTAGGCACTGAAGCTTTCTTT.

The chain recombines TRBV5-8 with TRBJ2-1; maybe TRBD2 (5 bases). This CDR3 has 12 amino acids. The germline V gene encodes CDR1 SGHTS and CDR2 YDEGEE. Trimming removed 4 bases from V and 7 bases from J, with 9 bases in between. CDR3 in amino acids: CASSLAENEQFF. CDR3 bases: TGTGCCAGCAGCCTAGCAGAGAATGAGCAGTTCTTC.

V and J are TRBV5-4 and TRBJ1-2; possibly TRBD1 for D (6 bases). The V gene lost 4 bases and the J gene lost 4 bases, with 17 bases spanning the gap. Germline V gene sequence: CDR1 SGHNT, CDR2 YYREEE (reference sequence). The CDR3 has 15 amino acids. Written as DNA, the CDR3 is TGTGCCAGCAGCCCAGACAGGCGGAGCCCCTATGGCTACACCTTC. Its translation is CASSPDRRSPYGYTF.

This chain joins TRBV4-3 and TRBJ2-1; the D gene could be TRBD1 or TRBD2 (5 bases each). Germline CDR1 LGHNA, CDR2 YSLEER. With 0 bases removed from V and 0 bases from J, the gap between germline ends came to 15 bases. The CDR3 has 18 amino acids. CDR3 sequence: CASSQEGMGVSSYNEQFF. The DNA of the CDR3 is TGCGCCAGCAGCCAAGAGGGGATGGGGGTGAGCTCCTACAATGAGCAGTTCTTC.

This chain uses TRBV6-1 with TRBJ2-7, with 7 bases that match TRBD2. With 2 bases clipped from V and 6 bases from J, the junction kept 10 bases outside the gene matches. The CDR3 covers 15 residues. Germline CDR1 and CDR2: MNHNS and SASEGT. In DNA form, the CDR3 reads TGTGCCAGCAGTGAAACTCGGGCGGGGGTTGGCGAGCAGTACTTC. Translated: CASSETRAGVGEQYF.

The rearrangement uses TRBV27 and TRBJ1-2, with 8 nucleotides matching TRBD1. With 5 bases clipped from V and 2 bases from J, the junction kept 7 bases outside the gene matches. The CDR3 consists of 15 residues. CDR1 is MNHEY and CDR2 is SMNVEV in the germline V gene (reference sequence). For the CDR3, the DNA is TGTGCCAGCAGTCCCCGACAGGGGCTAAACTATGGCTACACCTTC. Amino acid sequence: CASSPRQGLNYGYTF.

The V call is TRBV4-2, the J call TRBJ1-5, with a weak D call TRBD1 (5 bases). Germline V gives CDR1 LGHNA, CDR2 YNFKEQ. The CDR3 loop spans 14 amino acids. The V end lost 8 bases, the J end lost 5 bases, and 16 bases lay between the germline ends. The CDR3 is CASGNRGGDQPQHF. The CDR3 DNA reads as TGTGCCAGCGGAAATAGGGGAGGGGATCAGCCCCAGCATTTT.

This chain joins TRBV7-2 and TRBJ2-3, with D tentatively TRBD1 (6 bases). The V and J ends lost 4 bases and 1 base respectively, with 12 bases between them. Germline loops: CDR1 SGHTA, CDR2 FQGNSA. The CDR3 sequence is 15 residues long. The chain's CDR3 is CASSSGPGGTDTQYF. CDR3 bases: TGTGCCAGCAGCTCCGGACCAGGGGGCACAGATACGCAGTATTTT.

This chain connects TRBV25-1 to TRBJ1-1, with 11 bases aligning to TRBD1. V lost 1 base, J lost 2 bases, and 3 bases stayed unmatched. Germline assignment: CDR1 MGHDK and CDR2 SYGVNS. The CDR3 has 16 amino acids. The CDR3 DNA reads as TGTGCCAGCAGTGAATCGGACAGGGGGCGAAACACTGAAGCTTTCTTT. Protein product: CASSESDRGRNTEAFF.

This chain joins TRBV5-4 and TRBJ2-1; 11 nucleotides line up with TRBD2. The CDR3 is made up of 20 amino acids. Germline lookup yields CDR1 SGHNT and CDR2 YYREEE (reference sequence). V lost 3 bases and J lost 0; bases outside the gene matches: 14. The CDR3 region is CASSSGGASGGLSSYNEQFF. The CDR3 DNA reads TGTGCCAGCAGCTCTGGAGGGGCTAGCGGGGGGCTAAGCTCCTACAATGAGCAGTTCTTC. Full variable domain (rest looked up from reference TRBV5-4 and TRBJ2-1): ETGVTQSPTHLIKTRGQQVTLRCSSQSGHNTVSWYQQALGQGPQFIFQYYREEENGRGNFPPRFSGLQFPNYSSELNVNALELDDSALYLCASSSGGASGGLSSYNEQFFGPGTRLTVL.

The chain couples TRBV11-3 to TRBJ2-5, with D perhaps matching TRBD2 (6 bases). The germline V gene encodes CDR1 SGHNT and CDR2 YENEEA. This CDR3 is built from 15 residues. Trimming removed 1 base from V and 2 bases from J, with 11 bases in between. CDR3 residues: CASSLGGGIQETQYF. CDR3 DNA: TGTGCCAGCAGCTTAGGTGGGGGGATTCAAGAGACCCAGTACTTC.

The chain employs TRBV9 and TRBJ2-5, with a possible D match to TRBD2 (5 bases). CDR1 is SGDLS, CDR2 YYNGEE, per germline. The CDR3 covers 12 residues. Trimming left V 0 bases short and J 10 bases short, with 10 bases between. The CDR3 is CASSVAEDHQYF. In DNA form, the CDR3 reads TGTGCCAGCAGCGTAGCGGAGGACCACCAGTACTTC.

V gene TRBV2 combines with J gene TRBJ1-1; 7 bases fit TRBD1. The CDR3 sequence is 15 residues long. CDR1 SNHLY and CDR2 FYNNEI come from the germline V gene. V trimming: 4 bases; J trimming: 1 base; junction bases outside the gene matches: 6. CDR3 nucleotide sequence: TGTGCCAGCAGTGCCGGGACAGCTAAGAACACTGAAGCTTTCTTT. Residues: CASSAGTAKNTEAFF.

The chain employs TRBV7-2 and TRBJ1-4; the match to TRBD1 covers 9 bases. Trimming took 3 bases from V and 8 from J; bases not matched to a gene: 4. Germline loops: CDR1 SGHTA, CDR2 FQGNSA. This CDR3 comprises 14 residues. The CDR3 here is CASSFGDRVEKLFF. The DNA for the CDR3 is TGTGCCAGCAGCTTTGGGGACAGGGTGGAAAAACTGTTTTTT. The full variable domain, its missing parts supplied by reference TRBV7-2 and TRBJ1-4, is GAGVSQSPSNKVTEKGKDVELRCDPISGHTALYWYRQSLGQGLEFLIYFQGNSAPDKSGLPSDRFSAERTGGSVSTLTIQRTQQEDSAVYLCASSFGDRVEKLFFGSGTQLSVL.

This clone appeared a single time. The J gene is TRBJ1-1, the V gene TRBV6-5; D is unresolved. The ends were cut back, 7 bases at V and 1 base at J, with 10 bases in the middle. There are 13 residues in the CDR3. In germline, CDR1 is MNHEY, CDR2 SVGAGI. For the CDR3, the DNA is TGTGCCAGCAACCTACTCAGGAACACTGAAGCTTTCTTT. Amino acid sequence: CASNLLRNTEAFF.

The CDR3 bases are TGTGCCAGCAGCGTCGATGTAGGGGGCGAGGGTCAGCCCCAGCATTTT. Encoded protein: CASSVDVGGEGQPQHF. The V call is TRBV9, the J call TRBJ1-5; 7 bases align to TRBD1. V lost 2 bases to trimming and J lost 6 bases; unmatched junction nucleotides: 11. CDR1 and CDR2 (germline): SGDLS, YYNGEE. The CDR3 sequence is 16 residues long.